This T cell receptor (beta chain) was captured in a study of shared clonotypes between healthy human individuals. Findings and limits, study-wide: Generation of non-shared clonotypes was less probable than generation of clonotypes shared by all four donors. The rarefaction results pointed to incomplete sorted-subset sequencing despite large depth.

In the case of this clone: Its target is unknown.

TCRdb keeps only in-frame clones here, not all; method: immunoSEQ multiplex PCR. The sample has 2 million to 3 million clones, approximately 93% seen once. Germline V gives CDR1 SGHNT, CDR2 YYREEE (reference sequence). CDR3 length equals 16 residues. Losses at the gene ends were 0 bases for V and 5 bases for J; bases not matched to a gene: 6. Donors, without exception, were Caucasian adults residing in Nashville, Tennessee. The sequencing sample was made of naive CD4+ T cells from PBMCs. As to subset: CD45RA+ positively selected. The TCR comes from a young man in good health. Some clones in this sample may be carry-over from other donors' samples. J is TRBJ1-1 and V is TRBV5-4, with 11 nucleotides matching TRBD1. CDR3 amino acids: CASSLAIGTGGTEAFF. CDR3 DNA sequence: TGTGCCAGCAGCTTGGCGATAGGGACAGGGGGGACTGAAGCTTTCTTT. Full variable domain (remainder filled in from reference TRBV5-4 and TRBJ1-1): ETGVTQSPTHLIKTRGQQVTLRCSSQSGHNTVSWYQQALGQGPQFIFQYYREEENGRGNFPPRFSGLQFPNYSSELNVNALELDDSALYLCASSLAIGTGGTEAFFGQGTRLTVV.